This passage covers 30 T cell receptor beta chains from one sample sequenced in a study of glioma-infiltrating T cells after dendritic cell vaccination. Sample time point: after dendritic cell vaccination, including at tumor progression/relapse. Profiling relied on immunoSEQ multiplex PCR, and the TCRdb table lists in-frame clones only, not all of them. The data show more than 70,000 clones, 87% seen once. The input for sequencing was blood, taken after dendritic cell vaccination. The origin of the receptors is a human donor with glioblastoma.

Written as DNA, the CDR3 is TGTGCCAGCAGCCGACAGGGGGTCGGCTACACCTTC. Protein sequence: CASSRQGVGYTF. V gene TRBV6-1 combines with J gene TRBJ1-2; 9 bases agree with TRBD1. The germline V gene encodes CDR1 MNHNS and CDR2 SASEGT. The V and J ends lost 6 bases and 8 bases, in that order; junction bases with no gene match: 4. The CDR3 runs to 12 residues.

V usage is TRBV5-1 and J usage is TRBJ2-1; 7 nucleotides line up with TRBD2. Trimming at V came to 3 bases and at J to 0 bases, leaving 6 bases not matched to a gene. The CDR3 spans 16 residues. From germline, CDR1 is SGHRS and CDR2 YFSETQ. CDR3 nucleotides: TGCGCCAGCAGCTCGGACCCTAGCGGCTCCTACAATGAGCAGTTCTTC. This gives the protein CASSSDPSGSYNEQFF. The full variable domain, in which reference TRBV5-1 and TRBJ2-1 provide the parts outside the CDR3, is KAGVTQTPRYLIKTRGQQVTLSCSPISGHRSVSWYQQTPGQGLQFLFEYFSETQRNKGNFPGRFSGRQFSNSRSEMNVSTLELGDSALYLCASSSDPSGSYNEQFFGPGTRLTVL.

V and J are TRBV30 and TRBJ1-2; D ambiguous. Trimming cost V 5 bases and J 8 bases, with 15 bases left between them. Looked up from germline, CDR1 is GTSNPN and CDR2 is SVGIG (reference sequence). This CDR3 has 12 amino acids. The CDR3 DNA is TGTGCCTGGGCGGCCCAGACGGCGGGCTACACCTTC. It yields the protein CAWAAQTAGYTF.

The chain uses TRBV6-5 and TRBJ2-3, with 9 nucleotides matching TRBD2. V was clipped by 6 bases and J by 8 bases; unmatched bases: 9. The CDR3 extends over 14 amino acids. The V gene's germline CDR1 is MNHEY and CDR2 SVGAGI. The CDR3 coding sequence is TGTGCCAGCAGCTATGCGGGGGGGCCCGGTACGCAGTATTTT. It yields the protein CASSYAGGPGTQYF.

The J gene is TRBJ1-3, the V gene TRBV5-1, with a weak D call TRBD1 (5 bases). CDR3 size: 14 residues. Trimming stripped 2 bases from V and 0 bases from J, with 6 bases between. Looked up from germline, CDR1 is SGHRS and CDR2 is YFSETQ. The CDR3: CASSFQGSGNTIYF. CDR3 DNA sequence: TGCGCCAGCAGCTTTCAGGGCTCTGGAAACACCATATATTTT.

A single count supports this clone. The gene calls are TRBV7-9 and TRBJ2-7, with D possibly matching TRBD1 (6 bases). The CDR3 is 16 amino acids. Germline V gene sequence: CDR1 SEHNR, CDR2 FQNEAQ (reference sequence). CDR3 sequence (DNA): TGTGCGAGCGCTTCACCCGGGCAGGGGTCTGTCTACGAGCAGTACTTC. This gives the protein CASASPGQGSVYEQYF.

A few counts support this clone. CDR3 sequence: CASSESGGTGELFF. The CDR3 nucleotides read TGCGCCAGCAGTGAGTCTGGAGGGACCGGGGAGCTGTTTTTT. V is TRBV10-2 and J is TRBJ2-2; D possibly corresponds to TRBD2 (6 bases). Between the trimmed V and J ends, which lost 0 bases and 5 bases, there was a span of 7 bases. CDR1 and CDR2 from the germline V gene are WSHSY and SAAADI. CDR3 length: 14 residues.

The chain uses TRBV6-5 and TRBJ2-5; D may be TRBD2 (6 bases). The better agreement between TRBJ2-7 and the DNA end casts doubt on the J call. The CDR3 contains 15 residues. The germline gives CDR1 MNHEY, CDR2 SVGAGI. CDR3 coding DNA: TGTGCCAGCAGTCTCAGGGACTGGGGGACCTACGAGCAGTACTTC. Encoded protein: CASSLRDWGTYEQYF.

The chain has TRBV5-1 and TRBJ2-3; weak D call: TRBD2 (6 bases). V lost 0 bases and J 4 bases, leaving 15 bases between the germline ends. The germline CDR1 and CDR2 sequences are SGHRS and YFSETQ. The CDR3 consists of 16 residues. CDR3 amino acids: CASSLGYFSGADTQYF. The DNA of the CDR3 is TGCGCCAGCAGCTTGGGATACTTTTCGGGGGCAGATACGCAGTATTTT.

This clone was counted once. The chain uses TRBV27 and TRBJ1-2, with D possibly TRBD1 on 6 matching bases. The CDR3 is 15 residues long. V gave up 2 bases and J gave up 4 bases, with 14 bases separating them. Germline CDR1 and CDR2: MNHEY and SMNVEV (reference sequence). In DNA form, the CDR3 reads TGTGCCAGCAGTTTAGCTCTCGGACAGATCTATGGCTACACCTTC. Amino acids: CASSLALGQIYGYTF.

This chain uses TRBV11-3 with TRBJ2-7; TRBD2 matches 9 bases. Germline loops: CDR1 SGHNT, CDR2 YENEEA. This CDR3 contains 15 residues. The J segment lost 3 bases and the V segment lost 1 base, leaving 4 bases of the junction unmatched. CDR3 nucleotide sequence: TGTGCCAGCAGCTTAGTAGCGGGAGTGTACTACGAGCAGTACTTC. Translating gives CASSLVAGVYYEQYF. The whole variable domain, filled in from reference TRBV11-3 and TRBJ2-7, reads EAGVVQSPRYKIIEKKQPVAFWCNPISGHNTLYWYLQNLGQGPELLIRYENEEAVDDSQLPKDRFSAERLKGVDSTLKIQPAELGDSAVYLCASSLVAGVYYEQYFGPGTRLTVT.

V and J are TRBV19 and TRBJ1-1; the D gene is possibly TRBD1 (5 bases). The CDR3 covers 16 residues. Trimming removed 4 bases from V and 5 bases from J, with 20 bases in between. Germline V CDR1 and CDR2: LNHDA, SQIVND (reference sequence). CDR3 sequence (DNA): TGTGCCAGTAGTACTTCGCTCGGACAAGGGGTAACTGAAGCTTTCTTT. This codes for CASSTSLGQGVTEAFF.

The chain has TRBV6-5 and TRBJ2-5; 7 bases line up with TRBD1. Trimming cost V 6 bases and J 5 bases; bases outside gene matches: 6. The CDR3 has 13 amino acids. CDR1 is MNHEY, CDR2 SVGAGI, per germline. DNA for the CDR3: TGTGCCAGCAGCCGTACAGGGGTCGAGACCCAGTACTTC. Translated, it gives CASSRTGVETQYF.

The chain combines TRBV27 with TRBJ2-2, with D perhaps matching TRBD1 (6 bases). The V gene lost 2 bases and the J gene lost 1 base, with 8 bases spanning the gap. CDR3 length equals 15 residues. Looked up from germline, CDR1 is MNHEY and CDR2 is SMNVEV (reference sequence). CDR3 amino acids: CASSLTGLNTGELFF. CDR3 nucleotides: TGTGCCAGCAGTTTAACAGGGCTGAACACCGGGGAGCTGTTTTTT.

This chain joins TRBV6-1 and TRBJ2-5, with 7 bases that match TRBD1. Germline trimming cut 5 bases from V and 3 bases from J; bases unmatched to any gene: 9. The germline V gene encodes CDR1 MNHNS and CDR2 SASEGT. This CDR3 comprises 15 residues. The CDR3 loop reads CASSQLAGGKETQYF. The CDR3 DNA reads TGTGCCAGCAGTCAATTAGCAGGGGGAAAAGAGACCCAGTACTTC.

The chain combines TRBV27 with TRBJ2-5; 12 bases line up with TRBD2. CDR1 is MNHEY and CDR2 is SMNVEV in the germline V gene (reference sequence). CDR3 length: 15 residues. Trimming took 5 bases from V and 4 from J; bases not matched to a gene: 5. The CDR3 nucleotides are TGTGCCAGCAGTAGACTAGCGGGAGCGGGAGAGACCCAGTACTTC. Protein product: CASSRLAGAGETQYF.

The CDR3 nucleotides read TGTGCCAGCAGCCAAGATCAGTCGGGGGTAGGTGAAAAACTGTTTTTT. It codes for CASSQDQSGVGEKLFF. This rearrangement joins TRBV4-2 to TRBJ1-4; the D gene is possibly TRBD1 (5 bases). The germline V gene has CDR1 LGHNA and CDR2 YNFKEQ. V was clipped by 0 bases and J by 7 bases, with 15 bases between them. CDR3 size: 16 residues.

The rearrangement uses TRBV7-9 and TRBJ2-7, with 7 bases that match TRBD2. The length of the CDR3 is 12 residues. The germline CDR1 and CDR2 sequences are SEHNR and FQNEAQ (reference sequence). Trimming took 7 bases from V and 4 from J; bases not matched to a gene: 4. The CDR3 spells CASNYGGYEQYF. CDR3 nucleotide sequence: TGTGCCAGCAACTACGGGGGGTACGAGCAGTACTTC.

The chain recombines TRBV7-3 with TRBJ1-4, with TRBD1 matching 7 bases. Germline V lookup: CDR1 SGHTA, CDR2 FQGTGA. The CDR3 runs to 15 residues. The junction had 10 bases not matched to a gene; V was cut back by 5 bases and J by 7 bases. The CDR3 here is CASSPTGQVGEKLFF. The CDR3 coding sequence is TGTGCCAGCAGCCCAACCGGACAGGTTGGTGAAAAACTGTTTTTT.

V gene TRBV11-1 combines with J gene TRBJ1-1, with a possible D match to TRBD1 (6 bases). Germline loops: CDR1 SGHAT, CDR2 FQDESV (reference sequence). Between the trimmed V and J ends, which lost 5 bases and 0 bases, there was a span of 13 bases. CDR3 length equals 15 residues. The CDR3 nucleotides are TGTGCCAGCAGCGTTTACAGGGATATGAACACTGAAGCTTTCTTT. Translated: CASSVYRDMNTEAFF.

The J gene is TRBJ2-3, the V gene TRBV2; TRBD1 matches 11 bases. This CDR3 has 16 amino acids. V was clipped by 6 bases and J by 1 base; unmatched bases: 6. Germline assignment: CDR1 SNHLY and CDR2 FYNNEI. CDR3 DNA sequence: TGTGCCAGCAGGGGACAGGGGGGTAGGGGCACAGATACGCAGTATTTT. Translating gives CASRGQGGRGTDTQYF.

This clone is a singleton in its sample. The rearrangement links TRBV5-4 to TRBJ2-1; 14 bases agree with TRBD2. Losses at the gene ends were 4 bases for V and 7 bases for J; bases not matched to a gene: 7. The V gene's germline CDR1 is SGHNT and CDR2 YYREEE (reference sequence). CDR3 length: 16 amino acids. In nucleotides, the CDR3 is TGTGCCAGCAGCGCCACCGGGACTAGCGGGAGTAATGAGCAGTTCTTC. It translates to CASSATGTSGSNEQFF.

The rearrangement joins TRBV2 to TRBJ2-1, with D perhaps matching TRBD2 (7 bases). The V end lost 6 bases, the J end lost 4 bases, and 16 bases lay between the germline ends. Per germline, CDR1 SNHLY and CDR2 FYNNEI. The CDR3 covers 15 residues. CDR3 DNA sequence: TGTGCCAGCAGCGATATCCGGGGGGCTTACAATGAGCAGTTCTTC. It is translated as CASSDIRGAYNEQFF.

This rearrangement joins TRBV27 to TRBJ2-3, with 7 positions matching TRBD1. Per the germline V gene, CDR1 is MNHEY and CDR2 is SMNVEV (reference sequence). The CDR3 consists of 15 residues. The ends lost 6 bases at V and 3 bases at J; junction bases unmatched: 9. The CDR3 protein is CASRQDRVQTDTQYF. CDR3 nucleotide sequence: TGTGCCAGCAGACAAGACAGGGTTCAGACAGATACGCAGTATTTT.

The chain joins TRBV27 to TRBJ2-5, with D hard to call. V lost 5 bases and J 11 bases, leaving 24 bases between the germline ends. CDR3 length: 15 amino acids. Per the germline V gene, CDR1 is MNHEY and CDR2 is SMNVEV (reference sequence). The CDR3: CASSPRVGLGSEQYF. In DNA form, the CDR3 reads TGTGCCAGCAGTCCTCGGGTGGGTTTAGGCTCTGAGCAGTACTTC.

The chain links TRBV27 to TRBJ2-7, with D tentatively TRBD1 (6 bases). The CDR3 consists of 14 residues. Germline CDR1 MNHEY, CDR2 SMNVEV (reference sequence). Trimming removed 5 bases from V and 0 bases from J, with 11 bases in between. The CDR3 sequence: CASSLQGHSYEQYF. In nucleotides, the CDR3 is TGTGCCAGCAGTCTCCAGGGACACTCCTACGAGCAGTACTTC.

This clone was observed once. The V call is TRBV6-4, the J call TRBJ1-5; D is possibly TRBD1 (5 bases). In germline, CDR1 is MRHNA, CDR2 SNTAGT. Trimming stripped 7 bases from V and 6 bases from J, with 16 bases between. This CDR3 is built from 14 residues. The CDR3 sequence: CASTTGGVGQPQHF. CDR3 bases: TGTGCCAGCACCACTGGGGGGGTGGGTCAGCCCCAGCATTTT.

This chain joins TRBV6-6 and TRBJ1-2; the D gene is possibly TRBD1 (5 bases). Trimming took 5 bases from V and 1 from J, leaving 8 bases between them. The CDR3 runs 13 residues. Germline lookup yields CDR1 MNHNY and CDR2 SVGAGI (reference sequence). This CDR3 reads CASSKDSNYGYTF. CDR3 nucleotide sequence: TGTGCCAGCAGTAAAGACAGTAACTATGGCTACACCTTC.

This clone was seen once. V usage is TRBV18 and J usage is TRBJ2-7, with a weak D call TRBD1 (5 bases). Germline V lookup: CDR1 KGHSH, CDR2 LQKENI. The CDR3 sequence is 14 residues long. The V gene lost 2 bases and the J gene lost 3 bases, with 11 bases spanning the gap. DNA of the CDR3: TGTGCCAGCTCACCAACAGGATTGCTCTACGAGCAGTACTTC. Translation: CASSPTGLLYEQYF.

This chain links TRBV2 with TRBJ2-6; weak D call: TRBD1 (5 bases). This CDR3 has 15 amino acids. The germline gives CDR1 SNHLY, CDR2 FYNNEI. Trimming removed 6 bases at V and 2 bases at J, with 11 bases between. The CDR3 reads CASRVSQAGANVLTF. The CDR3 coding sequence is TGTGCCAGCAGGGTGTCACAGGCTGGGGCCAACGTCCTGACTTTC.